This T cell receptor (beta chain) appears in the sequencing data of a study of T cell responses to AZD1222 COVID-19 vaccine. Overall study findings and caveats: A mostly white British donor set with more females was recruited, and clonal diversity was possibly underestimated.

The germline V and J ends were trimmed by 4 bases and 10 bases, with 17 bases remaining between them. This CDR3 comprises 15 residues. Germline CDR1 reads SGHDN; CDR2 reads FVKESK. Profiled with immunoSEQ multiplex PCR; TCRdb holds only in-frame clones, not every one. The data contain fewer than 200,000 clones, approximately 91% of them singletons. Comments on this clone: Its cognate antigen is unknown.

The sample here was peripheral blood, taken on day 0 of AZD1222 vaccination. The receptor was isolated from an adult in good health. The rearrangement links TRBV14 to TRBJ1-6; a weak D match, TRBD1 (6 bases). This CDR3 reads CASSPGGRGSSPLHF. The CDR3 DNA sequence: TGTGCCAGCAGCCCCGGCGGCAGGGGTAGCTCACCCCTCCACTTT.